This is a list of T cell receptor beta chains from one sample in a study of T cell clones after liver transplantation. The data were produced by immunoSEQ multiplex PCR, yet TCRdb's version contains in-frame clones alone and is incomplete. The sample has tens of thousands of clones; 85% to 95% are singletons. The input for sequencing was CD8+ T cells from blood, taken about 26 months after liver transplant. The receptors originated from a human patient who received a liver transplant. Part of the T cell pool may stem from the graft donor. Each CDR3 is given with its conserved first and last residue. Some rows mark clone size as missing; the rest say once, few, many or name a class of expanded clone.

TRBV7-6	NA	TRBJ2-5	CASSLSTGAWETQYF
TRBV14	NA	TRBJ2-7	CASSQDMGRSYEQYF
TRBV27	NA	TRBJ2-7	CASSLAEGAYEQYF
TRBV19	NA	TRBJ1-1	CASTLVTGPYTEAFF
TRBV4-1	NA	TRBJ2-7	CASSHSGTGIYEQYF
TRBV5-8	NA	TRBJ2-5	CASSKLAGGGETQYF
TRBV11-3	NA	TRBJ2-5	CASSLGETQYF
TRBV9	few	TRBJ2-1	CASSPGPGLFTFF
TRBV4-2	NA	TRBJ2-7	CASSLGAGPASDEQYF
TRBV7-9	NA	TRBJ2-7	CASSLDYYEQYF
TRBV7-8	NA	TRBJ2-7	CASSATYEQYF
TRBV19	NA	TRBJ2-7	CASSIEAGDSYEQYF
TRBV7-6	NA	TRBJ2-7	CASSQLLGAQHEQYF
TRBV5-1	NA	TRBJ1-4	CASSWKDRDNEKLFF
TRBV7-9	NA	TRBJ2-7	CASSLDTGVLYEQYF
TRBV7-2	once	TRBJ2-5	CASSFLAGFQETQYF
TRBV10-3	NA	TRBJ2-3	CAINSGGSVDTQYF
TRBV9	NA	TRBJ2-4	CASSVEGSGTIQYF
TRBV6-5	NA	TRBJ1-2	CASSPRGVAEGYTF
TRBV18	NA	TRBJ2-3	CASSPLANKGGGTDTQYF
TRBV11-3	NA	TRBJ2-7	CASSKRTSGNEQYF
TRBV27	NA	TRBJ2-7	CASSFFAGPYEQYF
TRBV4-1	NA	TRBJ1-6	CASSQGLGARNSPLHF
TRBV7-8	NA	TRBJ2-2	CASNSQGGANTGELFF
TRBV6-5	NA	TRBJ2-6	CATKREPGANVLTF
TRBV1	NA	TRBJ1-1	CTSMGGPVGMNTEAFF
TRBV15	NA	TRBJ2-7	CATSREDYYEQYF
TRBV9	NA	TRBJ2-2	CASSPDTGELFF
TRBV18	NA	TRBJ2-7	CASSPGGGFGYYEQYF
TRBV7-9	NA	TRBJ1-2	CASSQGADGYTF
TRBV2	few	TRBJ1-5	CASSERVRGFDQPQHF
TRBV12-5	NA	TRBJ2-2	CASGLVDSNTGELFF
TRBV7-8	NA	TRBJ2-7	CASSLGAYEQYF
TRBV18	NA	TRBJ1-5	CASSPRPGEYDQPQHF
TRBV7-8	NA	TRBJ2-5	CASSLWRLAGYKETQYF
TRBV27	NA	TRBJ2-7	CASSSTGGTYEQYF
TRBV4-3	NA	TRBJ1-2	CASSPRQSNYGYTF
TRBV28	NA	TRBJ2-7	CASTPLADSYEQYF
TRBV4-1	NA	TRBJ2-7	CASSQSSGLPTTYEQYF
TRBV4-3	once	TRBJ1-1	CASSQGTGVTEAFF
TRBV6-5	NA	TRBJ1-1	CASSYGADLYTEAFF
TRBV19	NA	TRBJ2-3	CASSIGRLAGAKDTQYF
TRBV10-2	NA	TRBJ1-5	CASSENRWDQPQHF
TRBV9	NA	TRBJ1-5	CASSMGGGLGPQHF
TRBV15	NA	TRBJ1-1	CATSRDRGRGTEAFF
TRBV6-5	once	TRBJ2-4	CASRNRAKNIQYF
TRBV27	NA	TRBJ2-7	CASSSPRGRERNEQYF
TRBV10-2	NA	TRBJ2-2	CASGGLAGEAGELFF
TRBV7-9	NA	TRBJ2-7	CASRPRGSYEQYF
TRBV5-1	NA	TRBJ2-7	CASSFRSAYEQYF
TRBV29-1	NA	TRBJ2-7	CSVVAGVTEEQYF
TRBV7-9	NA	TRBJ2-1	CASSFLETSGSWEQFF
TRBV7-6	NA	TRBJ2-3	CASSLAGGTDTQYF
TRBV9	NA	TRBJ2-7	CASSVGRGTYEQYF